Detailed here is one T cell receptor beta chain. This sample stems from a study of blood T cell repertoires in COVID-19. Study as a whole: Sites across the United States, Italy and Spain contributed samples from acute and convalescent COVID-19.

The CDR3 runs to 16 residues. Germline-derived CDR1 and CDR2 are LGHNA and YSLEER. Trimming cost V 4 bases and J 1 base; bases outside gene matches: 3. Allocation to cohorts depended on clinical history reported by the participants. In the authors' workflow: Researchers report that nucleated cell counts were estimated from reference gene primer amplification. Measured with immunoSEQ multiplex PCR; TCRdb has only the in-frame clones, and not every one. V and J calls and clone size come straight from that table; D and trimming were deduced from the DNA. In the table there are 200,000 to 250,000 clones, roughly 80% of which are singletons.

Material for sequencing was PBMCs or T cells enriched from blood (not recorded which). The chain is built from TRBV4-3 and TRBJ2-5; 13 bases line up with TRBD2. The sequence came from a woman in her fifties or sixties who had been exposed to COVID-19. The CDR3 DNA is TGCGCCAGCAGCCGGAGACTAGCGGGGGGCCAAGAGACCCAGTACTTC. Translation: CASSRRLAGGQETQYF.